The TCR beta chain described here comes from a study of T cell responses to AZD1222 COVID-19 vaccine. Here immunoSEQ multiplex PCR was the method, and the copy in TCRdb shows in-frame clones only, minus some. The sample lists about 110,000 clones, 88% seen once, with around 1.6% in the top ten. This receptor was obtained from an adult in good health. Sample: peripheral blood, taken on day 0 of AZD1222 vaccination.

CDR3 loop: CASSPYGETQYF. CDR3 nucleotides: TGTGCCAGCTCACCATATGGGGAGACCCAGTACTTC. This chain links TRBV18 with TRBJ2-5, with D uncertain. Germline values: CDR1 KGHSH, CDR2 LQKENI. Trimming took 2 bases from V and 5 from J, leaving 6 bases between them. This CDR3 is 12 amino acids long.